These 28 T cell receptor beta chains were sequenced from one sample in a study of shared clonotypes between healthy human individuals. Sequencing used immunoSEQ multiplex PCR; TCRdb keeps in-frame clones, though not all of them. The sample lists about 2 million clones, 85% to 95% seen once, with 0.1% to 0.15% in the top ten. Sequencing was carried out using naive CD4+ T cells sorted from blood. Stated subset: CD45RA+ positively selected. Receptors originate from a man between 18 and 29 years old in good health.

V and J are TRBV25-1 and TRBJ2-7, with TRBD1 identical over 9 bases. The CDR3 length is 14 residues. V shed 5 bases and J 3 bases; nucleotides not matched to a gene: 5. Germline V gives CDR1 MGHDK, CDR2 SYGVNS. CDR3 sequence (DNA): TGTGCCAGCAGTCTCACAGGGGGCGGCTACGAGCAGTACTTC. Translation: CASSLTGGGYEQYF.

To note about this clone: Other DNA sequences in the same sample also yield this CDR3. CDR3 nucleotides: TGTGCCAGCTCCCGATCCTACGAGCAGTACTTC. Translation: CASSRSYEQYF. The J gene is TRBJ2-7, the V gene TRBV7-2; D gene uncertain. Germline V lookup: CDR1 SGHTA, CDR2 FQGNSA. The V end lost 8 bases, the J end lost 1 base, and 6 bases lay between the germline ends. This CDR3 contains 11 residues.

To note about this clone: Other DNA sequences in this specimen translate into the identical CDR3. The CDR3 DNA reads as TGCAGTGCGCCTCGGGACACTGAAGCTTTCTTT. It yields the protein CSAPRDTEAFF. V usage is TRBV20-1 and J usage is TRBJ1-1; D remains ambiguous. The CDR3 has 11 amino acids. Per germline, CDR1 DFQATT and CDR2 SNEGSKA (reference sequence). V lost 6 bases, J lost 3 bases, and 8 bases lay in between.

In regard to this clone: Other DNA sequences within the sample encode an identical CDR3. This chain uses TRBV6-5 with TRBJ2-5, with a tentative D call TRBD2 (6 bases). CDR1 MNHEY and CDR2 SVGAGI come from the germline V gene. The V end lost 0 bases, the J end lost 4 bases, and 9 bases lay between the germline ends. The CDR3 loop spans 14 amino acids. As DNA, the CDR3 is TGTGCCAGCAGTTACTCCGGGGGAACAGAGACCCAGTACTTC. Its translation: CASSYSGGTETQYF.

As to this clone: A junction boundary mismatches the germline segment, possibly from a read error. The chain joins TRBV7-9 to TRBJ1-1; tentatively, D is TRBD1 (5 bases). The CDR3 sequence is 12 residues long. Germline V lookup: CDR1 SEHNR, CDR2 FQNEAQ (reference sequence). CDR3 in amino acids: CASSLPQWEGIF. CDR3 DNA: TGTGCCAGCAGCTTGCCCCAATGGGAGGGGATCTTT.

This chain links TRBV25-1 with TRBJ2-7; TRBD2 matches at 13 bases. J gave up 0 bases and V 4 bases, and 9 bases lay outside the gene matches. The CDR3 covers 18 residues. Germline values: CDR1 MGHDK, CDR2 SYGVNS. DNA for the CDR3: TGTGCCAGCAGTGGAAGGGGACTAGCGGGGTTAAACTCCTACGAGCAGTACTTC. As protein: CASSGRGLAGLNSYEQYF.

The V call is TRBV30, the J call TRBJ1-3; no reliable D call. CDR1 and CDR2 (germline): GTSNPN, SVGIG (reference sequence). Trimming shortened V by 0 bases and J by 0 bases, and 12 bases separated the two germline ends. CDR3 size: 16 residues. The DNA for the CDR3 is TGTGCCTGGAGTGTCGGTGGCGCATACTCTGGAAACACCATATATTTT. Its protein is CAWSVGGAYSGNTIYF.

This sequence joins TRBV9 and TRBJ1-3; 10 bases match TRBD1. Trimming removed 1 base from V and 1 base from J; junction bases left unmatched: 5. Germline loops: CDR1 SGDLS, CDR2 YYNGEE. CDR3 size: 17 residues. Here the CDR3 DNA reads TGTGCCAGCAGCGTATTAGGGACAGGGGCTTCTGGAAACACCATATATTTT. Translating it yields CASSVLGTGASGNTIYF.

This clone was observed a single time. The gene calls are TRBV5-4 and TRBJ1-4; tentatively, D is TRBD1 (5 bases). The CDR3 loop spans 16 amino acids. V gave up 4 bases and J gave up 5 bases, with 18 bases separating them. Germline V gene data show CDR1 as SGHNT and CDR2 as YYREEE (reference sequence). The CDR3, as DNA: TGTGCCAGCAGCCTAGGTGGGGCAGCCGAGAATGAAAAACTGTTTTTT. This encodes CASSLGGAAENEKLFF.

On this clone: This same CDR3 is encoded by further DNA sequences in the sample. The chain's CDR3 is CAISESTANYGYTF. The CDR3, as DNA: TGTGCCATCAGTGAGTCAACCGCTAACTATGGCTACACCTTC. The chain combines TRBV10-3 with TRBJ1-2; no firm D call. Germline CDR1 ENHRY, CDR2 SYGVKD. Between the trimmed V and J ends, which lost 0 bases and 0 bases, there was a span of 5 bases. This CDR3 comprises 14 residues.

This clone was seen only once. The rearrangement uses TRBV30 and TRBJ2-5, with TRBD1 matching over 7 bases. J was trimmed by 1 base and V by 3 bases; bases with no gene match: 5. Germline CDR1 reads GTSNPN; CDR2 reads SVGIG (reference sequence). The CDR3 is 14 amino acids. In DNA form, the CDR3 reads TGTGCCTGGAGGGGGGACAGCCCCCAAGAGACCCAGTACTTC. It codes for CAWRGDSPQETQYF.

The rearrangement joins TRBV28 to TRBJ2-5, with TRBD2 matching 14 bases. The ends lost 4 bases at V and 5 bases at J; junction bases unmatched: 12. CDR1 is MDHEN, CDR2 SYDVKM, per germline. CDR3 length equals 18 residues. The CDR3 spells CASSSGSPGLAGVETQYF. The CDR3 DNA reads TGTGCCAGCAGTTCGGGATCACCGGGACTAGCGGGAGTTGAGACCCAGTACTTC.

CDR3 in DNA: TGTGCCAGTTCCGAATCCCATTCACCCCTCCACTTT. Its translation is CASSESHSPLHF. J is TRBJ1-6 and V is TRBV19; no firm D call. Germline loops: CDR1 LNHDA, CDR2 SQIVND (reference sequence). V was clipped by 8 bases and J by 8 bases, with 10 bases between them. CDR3 length: 12 residues.

The V call is TRBV28, the J call TRBJ2-5; 8 bases match TRBD2. In germline, CDR1 is MDHEN, CDR2 SYDVKM. Germline trimming cut 5 bases from V and 0 bases from J; bases unmatched to any gene: 5. The CDR3 contains 15 residues. The CDR3 sequence is CASSGGGRYQETQYF. Here the CDR3 DNA reads TGTGCCAGCAGTGGCGGGGGGCGGTACCAAGAGACCCAGTACTTC. Full variable domain (rest looked up from reference TRBV28 and TRBJ2-5): DVKVTQSSRYLVKRTGEKVFLECVQDMDHENMFWYRQDPGLGLRLIYFSYDVKMKEKGDIPEGYSVSREKKERFSLILESASTNQTSMYLCASSGGGRYQETQYFGPGTRLLVL.

This chain joins TRBV30 and TRBJ1-2; 7 bases fit TRBD1. CDR3 length: 15 amino acids. CDR1 is GTSNPN and CDR2 is SVGIG in the germline V gene (reference sequence). Trimming took 2 bases from V and 3 from J; bases not matched to a gene: 9. The CDR3 spells CAWSRRQGIHYGYTF. CDR3 nucleotide sequence: TGTGCCTGGAGTCGAAGACAGGGAATTCACTATGGCTACACCTTC.

V is TRBV10-3 and J is TRBJ2-1; tentative D call: TRBD2 (5 bases). Germline V gene data show CDR1 as ENHRY and CDR2 as SYGVKD. Deletions cut 4 bases from V and 4 bases from J, with 14 bases between. The length of the CDR3 is 15 residues. CDR3 bases: TGTGCCATCAGTGGAAGCGGACCCCCTTACAATGAGCAGTTCTTC. Protein product: CAISGSGPPYNEQFF.

The chain has TRBV27 and TRBJ1-2, with a possible D match to TRBD1 (5 bases). Trimming left V 6 bases short and J 4 bases short, with 15 bases between. This CDR3 is 14 amino acids long. CDR1 and CDR2 (germline): MNHEY, SMNVEV (reference sequence). The DNA for the CDR3 is TGTGCCAGCAGGGGCGTGGGGACTATCTATGGCTACACCTTC. It is translated as CASRGVGTIYGYTF.

V is TRBV10-3 and J is TRBJ1-5, with 9 bases lining up with TRBD1. Germline CDR1 ENHRY, CDR2 SYGVKD. Unmatched junction bases numbered 4, after V lost 3 bases and J lost 4 bases. The CDR3 sequence is 15 residues long. The CDR3, as DNA: TGTGCCATCAGTGAAAGGACAGGGGCAAATCAGCCCCAGCATTTT. Amino acids: CAISERTGANQPQHF.

This chain joins TRBV15 and TRBJ2-7; 9 positions match TRBD1. The length of the CDR3 is 15 residues. Germline-derived CDR1 and CDR2 are LNHNV and YYDKDF (reference sequence). The V gene end was trimmed by 5 bases and the J gene end by 6 bases; junction bases not matched to a gene: 11. The CDR3 DNA follows: TGTGCCACCAGCCCGACAGGGGGTGCCCCTATCGAGCAGTACTTC. Residues: CATSPTGGAPIEQYF.

The chain links TRBV30 to TRBJ2-1; D remains unclear. Germline-derived CDR1 and CDR2 are GTSNPN and SVGIG (reference sequence). The CDR3 consists of 11 residues. Trimming removed 2 bases at V and 5 bases at J, with 4 bases between. The CDR3 sequence is CAWSWDNEQFF. The CDR3 region has the DNA TGTGCCTGGAGTTGGGACAATGAGCAGTTCTTC. Based on the CDR3 plus reference TRBV30 and TRBJ2-1, the full variable domain is SQTIHQWPATLVQPVGSPLSLECTVEGTSNPNLYWYRQAAGRGLQLLFYSVGIGQISSEVPQNLSASRPQDRQFILSSKKLLLSDSGFYLCAWSWDNEQFFGPGTRLTVL.

The chain uses TRBV7-2 and TRBJ1-2; 8 bases agree with TRBD1. The CDR3 consists of 17 residues. CDR1 SGHTA and CDR2 FQGNSA come from the germline V gene. Trimming cost V 0 bases and J 7 bases; bases outside gene matches: 13. The CDR3 loop is CASSLAGQGVQVRGYTF. The CDR3 DNA is TGTGCCAGCAGCTTAGCCGGACAGGGCGTTCAGGTTCGTGGCTACACCTTC.

The genes are TRBV5-4 and TRBJ2-7, with 9 bases lining up with TRBD2. This CDR3 contains 14 residues. Trimming removed 4 bases from V and 10 bases from J; junction bases left unmatched: 12. Germline lookup yields CDR1 SGHNT and CDR2 YYREEE (reference sequence). The CDR3, as DNA: TGTGCCAGCAGCCTACCGGGACTAGCAAATAGTCAGTACTTC. This translates into CASSLPGLANSQYF.

The chain carries TRBV12-5 and TRBJ2-7; TRBD1 matches at 7 bases. The CDR3 has 16 amino acids. Germline-derived CDR1 and CDR2 are LGHNT and FRNRAP. The ends lost 0 bases at V and 2 bases at J; junction bases unmatched: 7. CDR3 in amino acids: CASGLVLTGEPYEQYF. CDR3 DNA: TGTGCTAGTGGTTTGGTACTTACAGGGGAGCCCTACGAGCAGTACTTC.

This chain uses TRBV5-1 with TRBJ2-2; the match to TRBD2 covers 10 bases. Unmatched junction bases numbered 12, after V lost 4 bases and J lost 6 bases. Germline V gene data show CDR1 as SGHRS and CDR2 as YFSETQ. This CDR3 is 17 amino acids long. CDR3 DNA sequence: TGCGCCAGCAGCCCGGTTTTGGTAGCGGGAGGATCCGGGGAGCTGTTTTTT. Protein: CASSPVLVAGGSGELFF.

The DNA of the CDR3 is TGCGCCAGCCAATTACTCCTCTACGAGCAGTACTTC. Translated, it gives CASQLLLYEQYF. V and J are TRBV23-1 and TRBJ2-7; no clear D gene. TRBV23-1 is annotated as an ORF whose role is uncertain. V gave up 8 bases and J gave up 3 bases, with 11 bases separating them. This CDR3 is 12 amino acids long.

As DNA, the CDR3 is TGTGCCAGCAGCTCGGGGATAAGCACAGATACGCAGTATTTT. This gives the protein CASSSGISTDTQYF. This rearrangement joins TRBV11-2 to TRBJ2-3, with a weak D call TRBD2 (5 bases). Trimming stripped 4 bases from V and 0 bases from J, with 8 bases between. CDR3 length equals 14 residues. CDR1 and CDR2 (germline): SGHAT, FQNNGV. Full variable domain (outside the CDR3, taken from reference TRBV11-2 and TRBJ2-3): EAGVAQSPRYKIIEKRQSVAFWCNPISGHATLYWYQQILGQGPKLLIQFQNNGVVDDSQLPKDRFSAERLKGVDSTLKIQPAKLEDSAVYLCASSSGISTDTQYFGPGTRLTVL.

The chain has TRBV29-1 and TRBJ2-3; a possible D gene is TRBD2 (7 bases). The germline CDR1 and CDR2 sequences are SQVTM and ANQGSEA. CDR3 length equals 15 residues. V was shortened by 8 bases and J by 3 bases, with 21 bases between the two germline ends. The CDR3 region is CSSLWGGLGTDTQYF. In nucleotides, the CDR3 is TGCAGCTCCTTATGGGGGGGCCTAGGGACAGATACGCAGTATTTT.

The rearrangement links TRBV2 to TRBJ2-2; 14 bases are shared with TRBD2. This CDR3 contains 14 residues. The V and J ends lost 10 bases and 5 bases, in that order; junction bases with no gene match: 3. CDR1 is SNHLY, CDR2 FYNNEI, per germline. The CDR3, as DNA: TGTGCCACAGGACTAGCGGGAGGTACCGGGGAGCTGTTTTTT. Translating gives CATGLAGGTGELFF.